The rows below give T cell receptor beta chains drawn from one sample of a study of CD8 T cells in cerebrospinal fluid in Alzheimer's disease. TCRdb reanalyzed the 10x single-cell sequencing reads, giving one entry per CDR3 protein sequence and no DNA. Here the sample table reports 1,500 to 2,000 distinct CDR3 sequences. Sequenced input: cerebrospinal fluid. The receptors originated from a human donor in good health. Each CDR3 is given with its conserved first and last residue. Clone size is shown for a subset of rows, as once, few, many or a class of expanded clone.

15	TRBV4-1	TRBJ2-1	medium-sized	CASSQDKGAKNEQFF
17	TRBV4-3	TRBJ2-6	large	CASSQRQGRSGANVLTF
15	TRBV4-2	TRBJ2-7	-	CASSQYSPGSYEQYF
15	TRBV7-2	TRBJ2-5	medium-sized	CASSLGGLFQETQYF
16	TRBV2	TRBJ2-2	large	CASSGSGQRNTGELFF
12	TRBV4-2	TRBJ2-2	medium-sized	CASSHPGGELFF
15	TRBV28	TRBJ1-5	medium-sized	CASLMPSSGVQPQHF
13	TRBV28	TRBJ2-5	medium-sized	CASTRGRQETQYF
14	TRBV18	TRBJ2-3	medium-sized	CASSPLRIGDTQYF
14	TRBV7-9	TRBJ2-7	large	CASSPPGGSYEQYF
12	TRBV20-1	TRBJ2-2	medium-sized	CSATSGVGELFF
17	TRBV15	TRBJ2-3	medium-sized	CATSRGNGANLRDTQYF
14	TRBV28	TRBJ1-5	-	CASSLPGEFQPQHF
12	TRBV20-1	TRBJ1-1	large	CSARYTGEVAFF
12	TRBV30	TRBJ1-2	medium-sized	CAWSPDGYRYTF
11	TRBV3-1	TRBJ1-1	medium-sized	CASSQHTEAFF
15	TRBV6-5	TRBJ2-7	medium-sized	CASSYGASGNYEQYF
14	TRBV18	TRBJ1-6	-	CASSGQGSNSPLHF
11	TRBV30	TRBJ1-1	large	CACTQQGEAFF
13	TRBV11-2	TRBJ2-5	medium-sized	CASSWTVQETQYF
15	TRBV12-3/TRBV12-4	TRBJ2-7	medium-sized	CASSSPRDRASEQYF
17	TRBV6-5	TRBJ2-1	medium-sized	CASSYFQLFTSYNEQFF
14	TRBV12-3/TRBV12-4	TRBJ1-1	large	CASRPDREGTEAFF
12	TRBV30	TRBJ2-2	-	CAWGAYGGELFF
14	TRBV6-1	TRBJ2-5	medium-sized	CASSESTRWQTQYF
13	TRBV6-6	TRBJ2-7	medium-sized	CASSPPSRYEQYF
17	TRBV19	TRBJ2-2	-	CASSSPRDRGRTGELFF
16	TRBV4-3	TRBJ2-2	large	CASSPSFAGFTGELFF
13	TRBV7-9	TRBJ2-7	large	CASSHGQDWEQYF
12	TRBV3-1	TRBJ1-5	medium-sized	CASPRLNQPQHF
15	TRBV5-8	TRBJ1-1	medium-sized	CASSFDGGGSTEAFF
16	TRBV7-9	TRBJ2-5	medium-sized	CASSLGRLAGKETQYF
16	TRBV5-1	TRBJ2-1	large	CASSIGGLAGNNEQFF
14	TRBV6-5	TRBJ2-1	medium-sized	CASKSDSSYNEQFF
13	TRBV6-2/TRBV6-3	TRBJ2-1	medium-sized	CATAWASYNEQFF
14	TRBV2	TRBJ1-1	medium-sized	CASSRQPVNTEAFF
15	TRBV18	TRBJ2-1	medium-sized	CASSRTGAVLDEQFF
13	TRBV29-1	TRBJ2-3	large	CSVDPGGTDTQYF
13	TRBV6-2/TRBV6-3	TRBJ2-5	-	CASHRASQETQYF
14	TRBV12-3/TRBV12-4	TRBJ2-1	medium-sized	CASSFTDRGHEQFF
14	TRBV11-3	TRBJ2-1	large	CASSLGRGSAEQFF